Listed below are T cell receptor beta chains from one sample, sequenced in a study of T cells in Graves' hyperthyroidism and ophthalmopathy. TCRdb called the multiplex PCR reads again in MiXCR, with one record for every CDR3 protein. The sample has about 620,000 distinct CDR3 sequences; around 15% are singletons. Sequenced material: blood. These TCRs come from a woman in her twenties or thirties with Graves' hyperthyroidism. The CDR3 runs from the conserved cysteine through the conserved F or W. Clone size is not always given. Where it is, it says once, few, many or a class for expanded clones.

size: many; length: 15; J: TRBJ2-3; V: TRBV5-1; CDR3: CASSVGTGGTDTQYF
size: many; length: 15; J: TRBJ1-5; V: TRBV7-2; CDR3: CASSLVRGAGEPQHF
size: many; length: 12; J: TRBJ1-1; V: TRBV20-1; CDR3: CSAGYLNTEAFF
size: few; length: 15; J: TRBJ2-1; V: TRBV15; CDR3: CATSRDRDLYNEQFF
size: .; length: 15; J: TRBJ2-7; V: TRBV6-9; CDR3: CASSYLGTSGNEQYF
size: .; length: 14; J: TRBJ1-5; V: TRBV19; CDR3: CASKTGGPNQPQHF
size: many; length: 15; J: TRBJ2-3; V: TRBV3-1; CDR3: CASSRQGRITDTQYF
size: few; length: 15; J: TRBJ1-1; V: TRBV4-3; CDR3: CASSQAGAGATEAFF
size: many; length: 14; J: TRBJ1-6; V: TRBV11-2; CDR3: CASSLGGGGSPLHF
size: many; length: 15; J: TRBJ2-3; V: TRBV11-2; CDR3: CASSLEDLGTDTQYF
size: many; length: 18; J: TRBJ1-1; V: TRBV11-1; CDR3: CASSLHRKGGSYVTEAFF
size: many; length: 14; J: TRBJ2-7; V: TRBV6-1; CDR3: CASSGWDNPYEQYF
size: few; length: 15; J: TRBJ2-5; V: TRBV5-1; CDR3: CASSATSGMPETQYF
size: many; length: 12; J: TRBJ2-1; V: TRBV28; CDR3: CASSSFQNEQFF
size: few; length: 14; J: TRBJ1-4; V: TRBV2; CDR3: CASTRQGSWEKLFF
size: few; length: 17; J: TRBJ2-7; V: TRBV20-1; CDR3: CSAKTPKTDRGGDEQYF
size: few; length: 16; J: TRBJ2-2; V: TRBV7-3; CDR3: CASSLTSAGGTGELFF
size: many; length: 14; J: TRBJ1-6; V: TRBV13; CDR3: CASSLSENNSPLHF
size: many; length: 15; J: TRBJ1-2; V: TRBV29-1; CDR3: CSVEAEQGSLYGYTF
size: .; length: 15; J: TRBJ1-2; V: TRBV12-3/TRBV12-4; CDR3: CASSYAPGGGYGYTF
size: many; length: 12; J: TRBJ2-4; V: TRBV2; CDR3: CASTTGSDIQYF
size: few; length: 13; J: TRBJ2-3; V: TRBV7-3; CDR3: CASNDPHTDTQYF
size: many; length: 14; J: TRBJ1-1; V: TRBV9; CDR3: CASSVAVRDTEAFF
size: .; length: 16; J: TRBJ2-5; V: TRBV15; CDR3: CATSGRLAGGRETQYF
size: many; length: 16; J: TRBJ2-2; V: TRBV27; CDR3: CASSLSGGLAHGELFF
size: .; length: 12; J: TRBJ2-1; V: TRBV5-4; CDR3: CASSTGDNEQFF
size: many; length: 15; J: TRBJ1-1; V: TRBV28; CDR3: CASSRIQGLNTEAFF
size: .; length: 17; J: TRBJ2-1; V: TRBV5-4; CDR3: CASSLEGLAGAFNEQFF
size: many; length: 10; J: TRBJ2-5; V: TRBV29-1; CDR3: CSVGQETQYF
size: few; length: 12; J: TRBJ1-6; V: TRBV6-1; CDR3: CASKDRNSPLHF
size: many; length: 11; J: TRBJ1-2; V: TRBV28; CDR3: CASRDTYGYTF
size: few; length: 14; J: TRBJ2-1; V: TRBV2; CDR3: CASSETGGHNEQFF
size: .; length: 15; J: TRBJ2-7; V: TRBV4-2; CDR3: CASSQEGTPPYEQYF
size: .; length: 15; J: TRBJ2-3; V: TRBV2; CDR3: CASSPLALGTDTQYF
size: many; length: 14; J: TRBJ2-7; V: TRBV12-3/TRBV12-4; CDR3: CASSFSSDSYEQYF
size: many; length: 15; J: TRBJ2-7; V: TRBV28; CDR3: CASSPIRTGAYEQYF
size: many; length: 15; J: TRBJ1-5; V: TRBV24-1; CDR3: CATSAGGMSNQPQHF
size: many; length: 15; J: TRBJ1-6; V: TRBV5-1; CDR3: CASSSRQGGNSPLHF
size: .; length: 14; J: TRBJ2-1; V: TRBV12-3/TRBV12-4; CDR3: CASSLERSYNEQFF
size: many; length: 15; J: TRBJ1-6; V: TRBV5-5; CDR3: CASSWTTGQYSPLHF
size: .; length: 14; J: TRBJ1-5; V: TRBV3-1; CDR3: CASSQEMGNQPQHF
size: .; length: 17; J: TRBJ2-3; V: TRBV9; CDR3: CASSVAASGSYTDTQYF
size: .; length: 13; J: TRBJ1-4; V: TRBV28; CDR3: CASSAGGGEKLFF
size: .; length: 13; J: TRBJ2-3; V: TRBV5-1; CDR3: CASSTVPADTQYF
size: many; length: 15; J: TRBJ2-3; V: TRBV18; CDR3: CASSPRQGPTDTQYF
size: many; length: 12; J: TRBJ2-7; V: TRBV29-1; CDR3: CSVVGTTYEQYF
size: many; length: 14; J: TRBJ1-2; V: TRBV28; CDR3: CASIPNRGNYGYTF
size: .; length: 16; J: TRBJ2-5; V: TRBV24-1; CDR3: CATSDNRDTKKETQYF
size: .; length: 13; J: TRBJ2-7; V: TRBV5-6; CDR3: CASSLVRGIEQYF
size: .; length: 16; J: TRBJ2-7; V: TRBV6-1; CDR3: CASSKSVDYRYNEQYF
size: many; length: 13; J: TRBJ1-2; V: TRBV6-1; CDR3: CASSDRTYYGYTF
size: once; length: 13; J: TRBJ2-1; V: TRBV3-1; CDR3: CASSLRGLSEQFF
size: few; length: 13; J: TRBJ1-1; V: TRBV13; CDR3: CASSFYGGTEAFF